The present TCR beta chain was sequenced within a study of post-analysis software for immune sequencing data. Overall study context: Courses of disease covered relapsing-remitting, secondary progressive and progressive-relapsing multiple sclerosis.

CDR3 length: 15 residues. The trim removed 2 bases at V and 6 bases at J, leaving 7 bases unmatched. Study-wide points: Comparison with controls showed significantly lower normalized Chao1 diversity in multiple sclerosis patients. Under F measure analysis, samples from one preparation batch co-clustered strongly.

As for this clonotype: Its antigen is currently unknown.

Sequencing libraries made from TCR beta cDNA carried unique molecular identifiers. MiXCR was run by TCRdb on the PCR reads, yielding one entry per CDR3 protein. The sample yields about 160,000 distinct CDR3 sequences, around 36% seen once. The sample consisted of blood, taken after autologous hematopoietic stem cell transplantation. The chain is built from TRBV12-3 or TRBV12-4 and TRBJ2-7, with 10 bases matching TRBD1. This TCR was sampled from a girl aged 10 to 17 with multiple sclerosis. CDR3 nucleotides: TGTGCCAGCAGTTTAAGGGGGACAGGGGATCGCGAGCAGTACTTC. Protein: CASSLRGTGDREQYF.